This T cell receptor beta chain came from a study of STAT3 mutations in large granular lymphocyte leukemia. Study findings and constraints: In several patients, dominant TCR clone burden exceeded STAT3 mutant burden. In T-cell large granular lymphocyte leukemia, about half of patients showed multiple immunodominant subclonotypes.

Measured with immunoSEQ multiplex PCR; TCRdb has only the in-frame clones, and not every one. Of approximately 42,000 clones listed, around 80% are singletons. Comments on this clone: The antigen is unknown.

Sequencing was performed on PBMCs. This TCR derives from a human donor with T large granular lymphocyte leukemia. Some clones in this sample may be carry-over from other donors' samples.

DNA of the CDR3: TGTGCCAGTAACAACCCCCCGGGACAGAGGGCATTGCCCCAGCATTTT. Translating it yields CASNNPPGQRALPQHF. The V call is TRBV19, the J call TRBJ1-5; 7 bases fit TRBD1. The germline V gene has CDR1 LNHDA and CDR2 SQIVND (reference sequence). Trimming cost V 7 bases and J 9 bases; bases outside gene matches: 18. The CDR3 consists of 16 residues.